Below are 14 T cell receptor beta chains sequenced from a single sample in a study of T cells in Graves' hyperthyroidism and ophthalmopathy. What was amplified from RNA transcripts were TCR beta CDR3 regions. The study used the HTBI primer set for a first-round RT-PCR of the TCR CDR3. One entry per CDR3 protein, called by TCRdb with MiXCR from the multiplex PCR reads. Of around 500,000 distinct CDR3 sequences detected, less than 15% appear once; the ten largest clones hold 14%. Specimen: blood. These receptors all stem from a woman in her thirties or forties with Graves' hyperthyroidism.

The V gene is TRBV19, the J gene TRBJ2-1; TRBD2 agrees at 14 bases. This CDR3 region has 15 residues. Trimming took 9 bases from V and 7 from J; bases not matched to a gene: 8. Looked up from germline, CDR1 is LNHDA and CDR2 is SQIVND (reference sequence). CDR3 loop: CASGLAGGSGNEQFF. The CDR3 DNA is TGTGCCAGCGGACTAGCGGGAGGCTCGGGGAATGAGCAGTTCTTC.

This clonotype was picked up many times. This rearrangement joins TRBV5-1 to TRBJ2-5; 9 bases align to TRBD1. Trimming removed 3 bases from V and 5 bases from J; junction bases left unmatched: 8. This CDR3 contains 15 residues. The germline V gene has CDR1 SGHRS and CDR2 YFSETQ. CDR3 sequence: CASSSTGGARETQYF. As DNA, the CDR3 is TGCGCCAGCAGCTCTACAGGGGGCGCGCGGGAGACCCAGTACTTC.

The chain uses TRBV15 and TRBJ2-2; TRBD2 matches at 9 bases. The V segment lost 2 bases and the J segment 5 bases; nucleotides outside the gene matches: 12. Germline CDR1 LNHNV, CDR2 YYDKDF (reference sequence). The CDR3 extends over 18 amino acids. CDR3 in DNA: TGTGCCACCAGCAGACTTATAGCGGGAGCCAGTACGACCGGGGAGCTGTTTTTT. The encoded protein is CATSRLIAGASTTGELFF.

This clonotype was seen only a few times. The V and J genes are TRBV6-1 and TRBJ2-1; the D is unclear. This CDR3 is 14 amino acids long. Trimming removed 4 bases from V and 4 bases from J, with 11 bases in between. From germline, CDR1 is MNHNS and CDR2 SASEGT. CDR3 coding DNA: TGTGCCAGCAGTGGGCCCCCCTCTTACAATGAGCAGTTCTTC. This codes for CASSGPPSYNEQFF.

The table lists this clonotype with many counts. V usage is TRBV6-1 and J usage is TRBJ1-2, with 7 bases matching TRBD1. The CDR3 length is 13 residues. After removal of 6 bases from V and 4 bases from J, the junction contained 5 bases not matched to a gene. CDR1 and CDR2 (germline): MNHNS, SASEGT. The CDR3: CASRRQGGYGYTF. The CDR3 nucleotides are TGTGCCAGCAGGCGACAGGGAGGCTATGGCTACACCTTC.

This clonotype came up many times. The chain joins TRBV7-6 to TRBJ2-3; 11 bases match TRBD2. V was pared by 4 bases and J by 0 bases, with 9 bases of the junction left unmatched. Looked up from germline, CDR1 is SGHVS and CDR2 is FNYEAQ. This CDR3 comprises 18 residues. This CDR3 reads CASSSGTSGVPSTDTQYF. CDR3 in DNA: TGTGCCAGCAGCTCTGGGACTAGCGGCGTTCCTAGCACAGATACGCAGTATTTT.

This clonotype was observed at least ten times. This chain uses TRBV13 with TRBJ2-7, with 13 bases fitting TRBD2. Trimming removed 5 bases from V and 0 bases from J; junction bases left unmatched: 7. CDR3 size: 17 residues. CDR1 and CDR2 from the germline V gene are PRHDT and FYEKMQ (reference sequence). The CDR3 nucleotides read TGTGCCAGCAGCAGACTAGCGGGAGGTATTAACTCCTACGAGCAGTACTTC. Translation: CASSRLAGGINSYEQYF. Supplemented by reference TRBV13 and TRBJ2-7, the full variable domain reads AAGVIQSPRHLIKEKRETATLKCYPIPRHDTVYWYQQGPGQDPQFLISFYEKMQSDKGSIPDRFSAQQFSDYHSELNMSSLELGDSALYFCASSRLAGGINSYEQYFGPGTRLTVT.

The chain joins TRBV5-1 to TRBJ2-3; TRBD1 aligns across 10 bases. The CDR3 runs to 19 residues. Per the germline V gene, CDR1 is SGHRS and CDR2 is YFSETQ. With 3 bases clipped from V and 2 bases from J, the junction kept 15 bases outside the gene matches. The CDR3 is CASSSPGTGAPTFTDTQYF. CDR3 nucleotides: TGCGCCAGCAGCTCCCCCGGGACAGGGGCACCTACCTTCACAGATACGCAGTATTTT.

In its sample, this clonotype was seen a few times. The chain links TRBV7-9 to TRBJ2-2, with 9 bases lining up with TRBD2. Germline V gene lookup returns CDR1 SEHNR and CDR2 FQNEAQ (reference sequence). This CDR3 has 16 residues. The junction had 5 bases not matched to a gene; V was cut back by 6 bases and J by 0 bases. In nucleotides, the CDR3 is TGTGCCAGCAGGCCGACTAGCGGAGCGAACACCGGGGAGCTGTTTTTT. Protein product: CASRPTSGANTGELFF.

This clonotype was seen at least ten times. V and J are TRBV2 and TRBJ1-4; no reliable D call. The CDR3 is made up of 12 amino acids. V was pared by 7 bases and J by 8 bases, with 11 bases between. Germline-derived CDR1 and CDR2 are SNHLY and FYNNEI. The chain's CDR3 is CASKRGGEKLFF. CDR3 nucleotide sequence: TGTGCCAGCAAAAGAGGAGGAGAAAAACTGTTTTTT.

This clonotype has a count of ten or more. The V and J genes are TRBV30 and TRBJ1-2, with 8 bases matching TRBD1. J was trimmed by 8 bases and V by 0 bases; bases with no gene match: 5. Germline CDR1 is GTSNPN and CDR2 is SVGIG (reference sequence). CDR3 length: 13 amino acids. Here the CDR3 DNA reads TGTGCCTGGAGTGTAGGACAGGGATGGGGCTACACCTTC. Its translation: CAWSVGQGWGYTF.

This clonotype came up many times. This sequence joins TRBV2 and TRBJ2-3; D is ambiguous. The V gene's germline CDR1 is SNHLY and CDR2 FYNNEI. The germline V and J ends were trimmed by 7 bases and 2 bases, with 4 bases remaining between them. This CDR3 is 11 amino acids long. The chain's CDR3 is CASKVTDTQYF. In DNA form, the CDR3 reads TGTGCCAGCAAGGTCACAGATACGCAGTATTTT. Supplemented by reference TRBV2 and TRBJ2-3, the full variable domain reads EPEVTQTPSHQVTQMGQEVILRCVPISNHLYFYWYRQILGQKVEFLVSFYNNEISEKSEIFDDQFSVERPDGSNFTLKIRSTKLEDSAMYFCASKVTDTQYFGPGTRLTVL.

This clonotype was seen many times. V and J are TRBV20-1 and TRBJ2-1; 9 nucleotides agree with TRBD2. Unmatched junction bases numbered 4, after V lost 6 bases and J lost 4 bases. The length of the CDR3 is 13 residues. From germline, CDR1 is DFQATT and CDR2 SNEGSKA (reference sequence). In DNA form, the CDR3 reads TGCAGTGCCGAGGGACTAGCATACAATGAGCAGTTCTTC. This codes for CSAEGLAYNEQFF.

There are many counts of this clonotype. CDR3 residues: CASSLGGNGQGSYEQYF. In DNA, the CDR3 is TGTGCCAGCAGCTTAGGAGGTAATGGGCAGGGTAGCTACGAGCAGTACTTC. The rearrangement links TRBV7-9 to TRBJ2-7; possible D gene TRBD1, 5 bases. The CDR3 loop spans 17 amino acids. Germline CDR1 and CDR2: SEHNR and FQNEAQ (reference sequence). Trimming took 1 base from V and 3 from J, leaving 19 bases between them.